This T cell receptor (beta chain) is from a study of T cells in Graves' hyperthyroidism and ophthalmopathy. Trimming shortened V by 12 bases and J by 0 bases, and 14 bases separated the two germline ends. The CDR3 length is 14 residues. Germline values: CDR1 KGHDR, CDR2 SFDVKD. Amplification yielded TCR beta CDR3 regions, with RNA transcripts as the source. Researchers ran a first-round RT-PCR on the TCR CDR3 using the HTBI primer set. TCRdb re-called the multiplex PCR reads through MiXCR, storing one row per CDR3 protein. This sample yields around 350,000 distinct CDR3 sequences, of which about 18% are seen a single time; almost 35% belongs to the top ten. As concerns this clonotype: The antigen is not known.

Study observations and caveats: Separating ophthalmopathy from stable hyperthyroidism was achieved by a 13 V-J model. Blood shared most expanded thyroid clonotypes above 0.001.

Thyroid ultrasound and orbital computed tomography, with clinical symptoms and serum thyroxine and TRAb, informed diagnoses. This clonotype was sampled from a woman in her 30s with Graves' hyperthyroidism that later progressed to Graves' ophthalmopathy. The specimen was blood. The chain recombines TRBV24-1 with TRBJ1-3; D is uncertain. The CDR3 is CAPRGRNSGNTIYF. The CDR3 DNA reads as TGTGCCCCCCGAGGACGCAACTCTGGAAACACCATATATTTT.